The T cell receptor (beta chain) described here comes from a study of HIV-infected patients and healthy controls. TCRdb processed the 5' RACE reads anew with MiXCR; each CDR3 protein has one entry. Counted here are about 64,000 distinct CDR3 sequences, 15% to 20% occurring once; the ten biggest clones make up more than 1.3%. Germline V gene data show CDR1 as MGHRA and CDR2 as YSYEKL. J was trimmed by 6 bases and V by 4 bases; bases with no gene match: 20. This CDR3 region has 19 residues. This chain joins TRBV4-1 and TRBJ2-2, with 7 bases aligning to TRBD2. Sequenced material: CD4+ T cells from blood. The receptor comes from a human donor in good health. CDR3 protein: CASSRERGSGASGPGELFF. For the CDR3, the DNA is TGCGCCAGCAGCCGAGAGAGAGGGAGCGGGGCCTCTGGGCCCGGGGAGCTGTTTTTT.